This is a list of T cell receptor beta chains from one sample in a study of blood T cells in healthy people across ages. TCRdb ran MiXCR on the 5' RACE reads and lists one entry per CDR3 protein. The data hold 790,000 or so distinct CDR3 sequences, with about 56% observed a single time. The sequencing input was blood. These receptors all stem from a man aged 40-49 years in good health. CDR3s include the opening cysteine and the closing phenylalanine or tryptophan. Fields, in order: D gene, J gene, V gene, clone size, CDR3 protein, CDR3 DNA. The D gene is left open where the match is weak. Size is omitted from some rows. Given values are once, few, many or a class for expanded clones.

NA,TRBJ1-1,TRBV6-5,NA,CACSTEGPVDTEAFF,TGTGCCTGCAGTACGGAGGGGCCCGTAGACACTGAAGCTTTCTTT
NA,TRBJ1-2,TRBV21-1,NA,CAAGPGGPYGYTF,TGTGCCGCCGGGCCAGGCGGCCCTTATGGCTACACCTTC
NA,TRBJ2-5,TRBV5-1,NA,CASSGGGVEETQYF,TGCGCCAGCAGCGGGGGGGGCGTTGAGGAGACCCAGTACTTC
NA,TRBJ2-3,TRBV12-3/TRBV12-4,NA,CASSGRPLAQYF,TGTGCCAGCAGCGGCAGACCCCTAGCGCAGTATTTT
NA,TRBJ2-1,TRBV20-1,NA,CSARDAAASSYNEQFF,TGCAGTGCTAGAGATGCGGCGGCCAGCTCCTACAATGAGCAGTTCTTC
NA,TRBJ2-5,TRBV20-1,few,CSAAELGSNQETQYF,TGCAGTGCTGCGGAATTGGGGTCAAACCAAGAGACCCAGTACTTC
TRBD1,TRBJ2-7,TRBV29-1,NA,CSVEKDRTLYEQYF,TGCAGCGTTGAAAAGGACAGGACCTTGTACGAGCAGTACTTC
TRBD1,TRBJ1-5,TRBV20-1,NA,CSASPLDRTKQSQHF,TGCAGTGCTAGCCCCCTGGACAGGACAAAGCAGTCCCAGCATTTT
NA,TRBJ2-5,TRBV24-1,NA,CATSDLFGAGGLQETQYF,TGTGCCACCAGTGATTTGTTCGGGGCAGGGGGACTGCAAGAGACCCAGTACTTC
NA,TRBJ2-1,TRBV7-9,NA,CASSLIVWRGPYNEQFF,TGTGCCAGCAGCTTAATCGTTTGGAGGGGGCCATACAATGAGCAGTTCTTC
TRBD2,TRBJ2-1,TRBV29-1,NA,CSVEDLGLAGSNKQFF,TGCAGCGTTGAAGACTTGGGCCTAGCGGGATCAAATAAGCAGTTCTTC
NA,TRBJ1-5,TRBV5-1,few,CASSLEAGDQPQHF,TGCGCCAGCAGCTTGGAGGCAGGGGATCAGCCCCAGCATTTT
NA,TRBJ2-7,TRBV7-8,NA,CASSSLNALGYEQYF,TGTGCCAGCAGCTCCCTTAATGCGTTAGGTTACGAGCAGTACTTC
NA,TRBJ1-6,TRBV6-2/TRBV6-3,few,CASSSSGNSAAPLHF,TGTGCCAGCAGTTCGTCGGGAAACTCTGCGGCACCCCTCCACTTT
TRBD1,TRBJ2-1,TRBV20-1,once,CSATDRGRGNEQFF,TGCAGTGCTACCGACAGGGGAAGGGGCAATGAGCAGTTCTTC
TRBD2,TRBJ2-3,TRBV13,NA,CASSPSRRLAGGKITDTQYF,TGTGCCAGCAGCCCAAGCAGGCGGCTAGCGGGAGGGAAAATCACAGATACGCAGTATTTT
NA,TRBJ2-6,TRBV10-3,few,CAISERATISGANVLTF,TGTGCCATCAGTGAGCGAGCTACAATTTCTGGGGCCAACGTCCTGACTTTC
NA,TRBJ2-7,TRBV5-6,few,CASSLLVGEQYF,TGTGCCAGCAGCTTGTTGGTAGGCGAGCAGTACTTC
TRBD2,TRBJ2-5,TRBV28,NA,CASSDPRPAGQETQYF,TGTGCCAGCAGTGACCCCCGCCCAGCGGGACAAGAGACCCAGTACTTC
NA,TRBJ1-2,TRBV3-1,NA,CASSQLEGIRHGYTF,TGTGCCAGCAGCCAATTGGAGGGGATTCGACATGGCTACACCTTC
NA,TRBJ2-7,TRBV29-1,NA,CSVEGIPELSYNEQYF,TGCAGCGTTGAGGGGATTCCAGAGCTATCCTACAATGAGCAGTACTTC
NA,TRBJ2-1,TRBV20-1,NA,CSARALYEQFF,TGCAGTGCTAGGGCACTCTACGAGCAGTTCTTC
NA,TRBJ1-5,TRBV3-1,NA,CASSQGVPYGGSPQHF,TGTGCCAGCAGCCAAGGTGTCCCGTACGGAGGTTCGCCCCAGCATTTT
NA,TRBJ2-5,TRBV21-1,few,CASSERASGTQETQYF,TGTGCCAGCAGCGAGAGGGCTAGCGGGACCCAAGAGACCCAGTACTTC
TRBD2,TRBJ2-5,TRBV28,NA,CASSSRLAGNVETQYF,TGTGCCAGCAGTTCTCGACTAGCGGGGAACGTAGAGACCCAGTACTTC
TRBD1,TRBJ2-3,TRBV7-2,NA,CASSTRQGIWGDTQYF,TGTGCCAGCAGCACCCGACAGGGGATTTGGGGAGATACGCAGTATTTT
NA,TRBJ2-4,TRBV27,NA,CASSPLSRTQGRGYGVQYF,TGTGCCAGCAGCCCCCTTTCTAGGACGCAGGGGAGGGGGTACGGCGTTCAGTACTTC
TRBD1,TRBJ2-7,TRBV10-3,NA,CATYNGQGDSYEQYF,TGTGCCACTTATAACGGACAGGGTGACTCCTACGAGCAGTACTTC
NA,TRBJ2-1,TRBV7-2,few,CASSVYIGYNEQFF,TGTGCCAGCAGCGTATACATCGGCTACAATGAGCAGTTCTTC
TRBD1,TRBJ2-5,TRBV7-2,few,CASSFQGPGTGSGETQYF,TGTGCCAGCAGCTTTCAGGGACCGGGGACAGGCTCGGGGGAGACCCAGTACTTC
NA,TRBJ2-7,TRBV6-1,NA,CLAGDRNTYEQYF,TGTCTCGCCGGTGACAGGAACACCTACGAGCAGTACTTC
NA,TRBJ1-1,TRBV6-2/TRBV6-3,NA,CASSYVGIEAFF,TGTGCCAGCAGTTACGTTGGAATTGAAGCTTTCTTT
NA,TRBJ2-1,TRBV7-2,NA,CASSSGRGASYNEQFF,TGTGCCAGCAGCTCAGGGCGGGGAGCCTCCTACAATGAGCAGTTCTTC
NA,TRBJ1-2,TRBV2,NA,CASSGGAHGYTF,TGTGCCAGCAGTGGCGGTGCCCATGGCTACACCTTC
TRBD1,TRBJ2-7,TRBV24-1,few,CATSAGGQGFSEQYF,TGTGCCACCAGTGCCGGGGGACAGGGCTTCTCCGAGCAGTACTTC
TRBD1,TRBJ2-7,TRBV5-6,NA,CASTLHGQGANEQYF,TGTGCCAGCACCCTGCACGGACAGGGGGCAAATGAGCAGTACTTC